These 13 T cell receptor beta chains were sequenced from one sample in a study of OX40 agonist ivuxolimab in advanced cancers. The table came from immunoSEQ multiplex PCR; TCRdb's copy has only in-frame clones and leaves some out. The table records under 65,000 clones, less than 95% of them present only once. The material sequenced was CD4+ or CD8+ T cells sorted from blood, taken in a trial of the OX40 agonist ivuxolimab. These receptors were taken from an adult with an advanced solid tumor such as melanoma, head and neck, liver or kidney cancer.

V is TRBV27 and J is TRBJ2-7; 13 positions agree with TRBD2. This CDR3 region has 15 residues. V lost 0 bases, J lost 4 bases, and 0 bases stayed unmatched. CDR1 MNHEY and CDR2 SMNVEV come from the germline V gene (reference sequence). The CDR3 nucleotides read TGTGCCAGCAGTTTATCGGGACTAGCGGGATACGAGCAGTACTTC. Translating it yields CASSLSGLAGYEQYF.

This chain joins TRBV11-2 and TRBJ2-1; 11 bases fit TRBD2. Trimming at V came to 4 bases and at J to 9 bases, leaving 8 bases not matched to a gene. The CDR3 length is 15 residues. Germline V gene data show CDR1 as SGHAT and CDR2 as FQNNGV. CDR3 sequence (DNA): TGTGCCAGCAGCTCGTTAGCGGGGGGGCAGGGTGAGCAGTTCTTC. This encodes CASSSLAGGQGEQFF.

The genes are TRBV5-1 and TRBJ1-3; maybe TRBD1 (5 bases). V dropped 0 bases and J dropped 8 bases, with 12 bases sitting between them. Germline assignment: CDR1 SGHRS and CDR2 YFSETQ. CDR3 length: 14 amino acids. For the CDR3, the DNA is TGCGCCAGCAGCTTGGGGCAGGGTCTTGACACCATATATTTT. This encodes CASSLGQGLDTIYF.

This sequence joins TRBV9 and TRBJ1-4; D might be TRBD1 (6 bases). The germline V gene has CDR1 SGDLS and CDR2 YYNGEE. The CDR3 sequence is 16 residues long. V dropped 4 bases and J dropped 10 bases, with 23 bases sitting between them. Here the CDR3 reads CASSPTSRDKSAKLFF. CDR3 in DNA: TGTGCCAGCAGCCCGACCAGCCGGGACAAATCGGCAAAACTGTTTTTT.

The genes are TRBV4-2 and TRBJ1-5; D remains unclear. V lost 0 bases to trimming and J lost 4 bases, with 13 bases between them. This CDR3 contains 16 residues. Germline V gene sequence: CDR1 LGHNA, CDR2 YNFKEQ. The CDR3 loop reads CASSQETGMINQPQHF. CDR3 coding DNA: TGTGCCAGCAGCCAAGAAACTGGTATGATAAATCAGCCCCAGCATTTT.

V and J are TRBV5-1 and TRBJ1-4; no clear D gene. The CDR3 has 17 amino acids. Germline assignment: CDR1 SGHRS and CDR2 YFSETQ. V was trimmed by 3 bases and J by 0 bases, leaving 15 bases between them. The CDR3 coding sequence is TGCGCCAGCAGCTCGGGTTCCCTACTCGCAACTAATGAAAAACTGTTTTTT. This gives the protein CASSSGSLLATNEKLFF.

The chain uses TRBV5-4 and TRBJ2-5; maybe TRBD1 (5 bases). CDR1 is SGHNT, CDR2 YYREEE, per germline (reference sequence). V dropped 4 bases and J dropped 3 bases, with 13 bases sitting between them. The CDR3 sequence is 14 residues long. The CDR3 DNA sequence: TGTGCCAGCAGCATACCTGACAGCGAAGAGACCCAGTACTTC. Translating it yields CASSIPDSEETQYF.

The CDR3 region has the DNA TGTGCCAGCAGCTTCCCAGGGGGCGAGCAGTACTTC. It translates to CASSFPGGEQYF. The gene calls are TRBV7-9 and TRBJ2-7; the match to TRBD1 covers 7 bases. Germline CDR1 reads SEHNR; CDR2 reads FQNEAQ (reference sequence). V was pared by 3 bases and J by 6 bases, with 2 bases of the junction left unmatched. This CDR3 has 12 residues.

The chain employs TRBV13 and TRBJ2-5, with TRBD2 as a possible D gene (5 bases). CDR1 PRHDT and CDR2 FYEKMQ come from the germline V gene (reference sequence). The ends were cut back, 5 bases at V and 1 base at J, with 11 bases in the middle. The CDR3 is 14 amino acids. Here the CDR3 DNA reads TGTGCCAGCAGCCCCCTCGGACTCCAAGAGACCCAGTACTTC. Its protein is CASSPLGLQETQYF.

This chain joins TRBV5-8 and TRBJ2-7, with 10 bases matching TRBD1. Germline V lookup: CDR1 SGHTS, CDR2 YDEGEE. The V segment lost 4 bases and the J segment 5 bases; nucleotides outside the gene matches: 12. The CDR3 is 16 residues long. Here the CDR3 reads CASSLRGGTGVNEQYF. The CDR3 region has the DNA TGTGCCAGCAGCCTCCGCGGGGGGACAGGGGTAAACGAGCAGTACTTC.

The chain is built from TRBV5-1 and TRBJ2-7; D might be TRBD2 (6 bases). V was clipped by 6 bases and J by 2 bases, with 18 bases between them. This CDR3 is 15 amino acids long. Looked up from germline, CDR1 is SGHRS and CDR2 is YFSETQ. CDR3 region: CASNDPEGNPYEQYF. CDR3 bases: TGCGCCAGCAACGATCCGGAGGGGAATCCCTACGAGCAGTACTTC.

This chain joins TRBV5-1 and TRBJ2-7; possibly TRBD2 for D (6 bases). The CDR3 runs 12 residues. With 3 bases removed from V and 2 bases from J, the gap between germline ends came to 6 bases. CDR1 is SGHRS, CDR2 YFSETQ, per germline. The CDR3 DNA is TGCGCCAGCAGCTCGGGGGCCTACGAGCAGTACTTC. Its protein product is CASSSGAYEQYF.

This chain joins TRBV28 and TRBJ1-5, with D maybe TRBD1 (5 bases). The length of the CDR3 is 14 residues. Germline V gene data show CDR1 as MDHEN and CDR2 as SYDVKM. The V and J ends lost 3 bases and 9 bases respectively, with 15 bases between them. CDR3 in DNA: TGTGCCAGCAGTTTCGACGGGGCTGGAGGGCCCCAGCATTTT. This sequence encodes CASSFDGAGGPQHF.